The rows below give T cell receptor beta chains drawn from one sample of a study of blood T cell repertoires in COVID-19. Using immunoSEQ multiplex PCR, the repertoire was profiled, and TCRdb retains in-frame clones only, with some absent. Of some 220,000 clones listed, roughly 88% are singletons. Sequenced input: peripheral blood. Source of these receptors: a man aged 45-65 years with active or convalescent COVID-19. Each CDR3 is given with its conserved first and last residue. A D gene is named only where the DNA matches it firmly. Rows give clone size only sometimes, using once, few, many, or a class for an expanded clone.

size: -; D: -; V: TRBV19; J: TRBJ1-5; CDR3: CASTALASAGTLVNSNQPQHF; DNA: TGTGCCAGTACCGCTCTTGCCTCGGCCGGGACACTCGTGAATAGCAATCAGCCCCAGCATTTT
size: -; D: -; V: TRBV6-5; J: TRBJ1-1; CDR3: CASRKTGGSAFF; DNA: TGTGCCAGCAGGAAGACAGGAGGCTCGGCTTTCTTT
size: once; D: -; V: TRBV10-3; J: TRBJ2-5; CDR3: CAISETRGETQYF; DNA: TGTGCCATCAGTGAGACACGGGGGGAGACCCAGTACTTC
size: -; D: -; V: TRBV25-1; J: TRBJ2-3; CDR3: CASSEFSGKGGLDTQYF; DNA: TGTGCCAGCAGTGAATTCAGTGGGAAGGGGGGGCTGGATACGCAGTATTTT
size: -; D: -; V: TRBV11-2; J: TRBJ2-1; CDR3: CASSHGPRGNEQFF; DNA: TGTGCCAGCAGCCATGGGCCCAGGGGCAATGAGCAGTTCTTC
size: once; D: -; V: TRBV27; J: TRBJ1-2; CDR3: CASSFQGYYGYTF; DNA: TGTGCCAGCAGTTTTCAGGGGTACTATGGCTACACCTTC
size: -; D: -; V: TRBV2; J: TRBJ1-1; CDR3: CASSPNTEAFF; DNA: TGTGCCAGCAGTCCAAACACTGAAGCTTTCTTT
size: -; D: TRBD2; V: TRBV28; J: TRBJ2-3; CDR3: CASSLLAGEEPPDTQYF; DNA: TGTGCCAGCAGCCTACTAGCGGGAGAGGAGCCCCCAGATACGCAGTATTTT
size: -; D: -; V: TRBV2; J: TRBJ1-1; CDR3: CASSELGGGPLGAFF; DNA: TGTGCCAGCAGTGAACTGGGAGGGGGTCCCCTTGGAGCTTTCTTT
size: -; D: -; V: TRBV5-1; J: TRBJ1-2; CDR3: CASSSQPHRSGEGYTF; DNA: TGCGCCAGCAGCTCGCAACCTCACAGGAGTGGGGAAGGCTACACCTTC
size: once; D: TRBD1; V: TRBV29-1; J: TRBJ2-1; CDR3: CSLDRGVSYNEQFF; DNA: TGCAGCCTTGACAGGGGGGTTTCCTACAATGAGCAGTTCTTC
size: -; D: -; V: TRBV6-2/TRBV6-3; J: TRBJ2-3; CDR3: CASSRSGSTDTQYF; DNA: TGTGCCAGCAGCAGAAGCGGAAGCACAGATACGCAGTATTTT
size: -; D: TRBD2; V: TRBV3-1/TRBV3-2; J: TRBJ2-7; CDR3: CASSQGVSGIYEQYF; DNA: TGTGCCAGCAGCCAAGGGGTTAGCGGGATCTACGAGCAGTACTTC
size: -; D: -; V: TRBV13; J: TRBJ2-3; CDR3: CASSPSTVPSTDTQYF; DNA: TGTGCCAGCAGCCCCTCGACAGTTCCTAGCACAGATACGCAGTATTTT
size: -; D: TRBD1; V: TRBV14; J: TRBJ2-7; CDR3: CASSQDPGQGKYEQYF; DNA: TGTGCCAGCAGCCAAGACCCGGGACAGGGGAAGTACGAGCAGTACTTC
size: -; D: -; V: TRBV7-9; J: TRBJ1-5; CDR3: CASSPDSSNQPQHF; DNA: TGTGCCAGCAGCCCGGACTCGAGCAATCAGCCCCAGCATTTT
size: few; D: -; V: TRBV30; J: TRBJ1-5; CDR3: CAWSAYLNQPQHF; DNA: TGTGCCTGGAGTGCCTACCTGAATCAGCCCCAGCATTTT
size: -; D: TRBD1; V: TRBV5-6; J: TRBJ1-5; CDR3: CASSLARTGVFSNQPQHF; DNA: TGTGCCAGCAGCTTGGCCCGAACAGGGGTTTTTAGCAATCAGCCCCAGCATTTT
size: -; D: -; V: TRBV28; J: TRBJ2-7; CDR3: CASSLGGDSSYEQYF; DNA: TGTGCCAGCAGTTTAGGAGGGGATTCCTCCTACGAGCAGTACTTC
size: -; D: TRBD1; V: TRBV5-6; J: TRBJ1-1; CDR3: CASSPDRALAPEAFF; DNA: TGTGCCAGCAGCCCGGACAGGGCTCTGGCCCCTGAAGCTTTCTTT
size: -; D: TRBD2; V: TRBV20-1; J: TRBJ2-4; CDR3: CSARVGTSGYF; DNA: TGCAGTGCTAGAGTGGGGACTAGCGGGTATTTC
size: -; D: TRBD2; V: TRBV7-2; J: TRBJ2-3; CDR3: CASSSTSGRAGGGTQYF; DNA: TGTGCCAGCAGCTCTACTAGCGGGAGGGCCGGGGGAGGTACGCAGTATTTT
size: -; D: -; V: TRBV5-1; J: TRBJ1-5; CDR3: CASSFSGGADQPQHF; DNA: TGCGCCAGCAGCTTTTCGGGGGGGGCCGATCAGCCCCAGCATTTT
size: -; D: -; V: TRBV5-4; J: TRBJ1-3; CDR3: CASSLGPGQSSGNTIYF; DNA: TGTGCCAGCAGCTTGGGGCCCGGACAGTCCTCTGGAAACACCATATATTTT
size: -; D: TRBD2; V: TRBV7-9; J: TRBJ2-3; CDR3: CASSPGRGTDTQYF; DNA: TGTGCCAGCAGCCCGGGGAGGGGTACAGATACGCAGTATTTT
size: -; D: TRBD1; V: TRBV5-1; J: TRBJ2-3; CDR3: CASSRWGQGRTDTQYF; DNA: TGCGCCAGCAGCCGCTGGGGACAGGGCAGGACAGATACGCAGTATTTT
size: -; D: TRBD2; V: TRBV5-1; J: TRBJ2-1; CDR3: CASSNGTSGNEQFF; DNA: TGCGCCAGCAGCAATGGGACTAGCGGCAATGAGCAGTTCTTC
size: -; D: -; V: TRBV11-3; J: TRBJ2-1; CDR3: CASSRTPRAYNEQFF; DNA: TGTGCCAGCAGCCGGACACCCAGGGCCTACAATGAGCAGTTCTTC
size: few; D: -; V: TRBV7-2; J: TRBJ1-2; CDR3: CASSLAAQFYGYTF; DNA: TGTGCCAGCAGCTTAGCGGCTCAGTTCTATGGCTACACCTTC
size: -; D: TRBD1; V: TRBV10-2; J: TRBJ1-5; CDR3: CASSEYGTGGNQPQHF; DNA: TGCGCCAGCAGTGAGTACGGGACAGGGGGCAATCAGCCCCAGCATTTT
size: few; D: TRBD1; V: TRBV28; J: TRBJ1-6; CDR3: CASRGFEQGDPYNSPLHF; DNA: TGTGCCAGCAGGGGATTTGAGCAGGGGGATCCATATAATTCACCCCTCCACTTT
size: -; D: -; V: TRBV16; J: TRBJ1-6; CDR3: CASSPQGYNSPLHF; DNA: TGTGCCAGCAGCCCGCAGGGTTATAATTCACCCCTCCACTTT
size: -; D: TRBD1; V: TRBV5-1; J: TRBJ2-2; CDR3: CASSLGQGVTGELFF; DNA: TGCGCCAGCAGCTTGGGACAGGGGGTCACCGGGGAGCTGTTTTTT
size: few; D: TRBD1; V: TRBV29-1; J: TRBJ2-1; CDR3: CSVEWAGGRYEQFF; DNA: TGCAGCGTTGAATGGGCAGGGGGACGGTATGAGCAGTTCTTC
size: -; D: -; V: TRBV5-6; J: TRBJ1-3; CDR3: CASSRRGLSGNTIYF; DNA: TGTGCCAGCAGTCGGAGGGGACTCTCTGGAAACACCATATATTTT
size: -; D: TRBD1; V: TRBV28; J: TRBJ1-1; CDR3: CASSLLRGQAFF; DNA: TGTGCCAGCAGTTTGCTCAGGGGGCAAGCTTTCTTT
size: once; D: TRBD1; V: TRBV14; J: TRBJ1-2; CDR3: CASSQGTGGFYGYTF; DNA: TGTGCCAGCAGCCAAGGAACAGGGGGCTTCTATGGCTACACCTTC
size: once; D: TRBD2; V: TRBV5-1; J: TRBJ2-6; CDR3: CASGEGRPGANVLTF; DNA: TGCGCCAGCGGGGAGGGGAGACCTGGGGCCAACGTCCTGACTTTC
size: few; D: -; V: TRBV28; J: TRBJ2-5; CDR3: CASSFKETQYF; DNA: TGTGCCAGCAGTTTTAAAGAGACCCAGTACTTC
size: -; D: TRBD2; V: TRBV6-5; J: TRBJ2-7; CDR3: CASSIIAGKNYEQYF; DNA: TGTGCCAGCAGTATTATAGCGGGAAAGAACTACGAGCAGTACTTC
size: -; D: -; V: TRBV6-1; J: TRBJ2-3; CDR3: CASSENYADTQYF; DNA: TGTGCCAGCAGTGAAAACTACGCAGATACGCAGTATTTT
size: few; D: -; V: TRBV28; J: TRBJ1-1; CDR3: CASGALYYTEAFF; DNA: TGTGCCAGCGGGGCCCTCTACTACACTGAAGCTTTCTTT
size: -; D: TRBD2; V: TRBV27; J: TRBJ2-1; CDR3: CASSLNGGRNNEQFF; DNA: TGTGCCAGCAGTTTAAACGGGGGGAGGAACAATGAGCAGTTCTTC